This TCR beta chain emerged from a study of T cells in Graves' hyperthyroidism and ophthalmopathy (dated by TCRdb to the late 2010s). About the study as a whole: Peripheral blood was collected at initial diagnosis, before any treatment. To identify TCR V-J signatures that set the groups apart, the researchers used a discovery cohort of more than 95 patients, made up of 40 to 45 with Graves' ophthalmopathy and 55 to 65 with stable Graves' hyperthyroidism. For training and testing, the roughly 97 patients in the discovery cohort were randomly divided in a 7:3 ratio. Following sampling, methimazole starting at 30 mg daily was given to hyperthyroidism patients, and high-dose intravenous methylprednisolone was given to ophthalmopathy patients. The paper reports TCR Vbeta CDR3 sequencing of roughly 140 peripheral blood samples: approximately 41 ophthalmopathy, over 70 hyperthyroidism and around 17 progressor patients. Thyroid tissue and blood T-cell repertoires from about 6 Graves' hyperthyroidism patients were also compared in the study. Prospective prediction of ophthalmopathy was tested in an independent validation cohort consisting of 18 hyperthyroidism patients and some 17 patients who later progressed to ophthalmopathy. Results and caveats for the whole study, not just this receptor: During validation, the model predicted progression to ophthalmopathy a median of approximately 6.5 months ahead of onset, with almost 71% sensitivity and 72.22% specificity. A 13 V-J signature model separated ophthalmopathy from stable hyperthyroidism, with roughly 88% sensitivity and just under 84% specificity in cross-validation and 80%/75% in testing. Most expanded thyroid clonotypes (frequency above 0.001) were also detected in blood, suggesting blood repertoires may reflect thyroid immune responses. Sample size was not statistically predetermined, and investigators were not blinded to group allocation.

From the cysteine through the phenylalanine, the CDR3 covers 16 amino acids. Only CDR3 DNA is held: 48 bases, read in frame from base 1. Deletion took 4 bases off V and 4 bases off J, with a span of 16 bases between the germline ends. CDR1 and CDR2 (MGHRA, YSYEKL) derive from the germline V gene. This clonotype occurred many times. This receptor's antigen is unknown. No quality values exist for individual bases; no much larger clone is one base distant. Graves' hyperthyroidism was defined as stable when no progression to ophthalmopathy occurred over 18 months of follow-up. Hyperthyroidism patients were newly diagnosed, with disease duration under 2 months, and aged 18 to 65 years. The study excluded patients with uncontrolled infections, other autoimmune diseases, pregnancy or lactation. Diagnoses were established on the basis of clinical symptoms, serum thyroxine and TRAb, thyroid ultrasound, and orbital computed tomography. PBMCs were isolated from 7.5 to 10 ml of fresh peripheral blood by Ficoll-Paque density gradient centrifugation. Total RNA was extracted with Trizol reagent, and quality was checked on an Agilent 2100 Bioanalyzer.

The TCR beta CDR3 regions were amplified from the RNA transcripts. The TCR CDR3 was subjected to a first round of RT-PCR using the HTBI primer set and the Qiagen OneStep RT-PCR kit. A second multiplex PCR round built the libraries, followed by size selection and purification. Sequencing of the libraries was done on an Illumina HiSeq2000 using paired-end 100 bp reads. The paper's processing steps were these. SOAPnuke was used to process the raw data, throwing out any read that contained adapters or uncalled bases, had a mean Phred below 15, or lacked an exact constant-primer or identifier match. High-quality paired reads were merged using COPE v1.2.5, and each unique nucleotide sequence was defined as a clonotype. Clonotypes were aligned to IMGT TRBV, TRBD and TRBJ reference segments using MiTCR v1.1. The analysis was restricted to V-J combinations with a frequency above 0.0001, which together covered roughly 99% of the repertoires. The TCS score was defined as the ratio of F50 (clonal expansion) to E x V (chaos), calculated using BLOSUM62-based TCRdist between CDR3 peptides within each V-J. Welch's t-statistics and random forest reduced roughly 500 V-J features to some 14, which were used in a naive Bayes classifier (R e1071). TCRdb reprocessing: public reads trimmed at Q25 with fastp, clones called with MiXCR, in-frame beta chains kept. Every distinct CDR3 protein forms one entry, paired with its most common genes and DNA. TCRdb's processing, not the authors', yielded these V and J calls. The sample table holds some 740,000 distinct CDR3 sequences, of which around 13% were seen once. The ten largest clonotypes hold roughly 10% of the sample.

Sequencing used blood. The TCR comes from a woman between 18 and 30 years old with Graves' hyperthyroidism. The chain is made from TRBV4-1 and TRBJ1-4; TRBD1 is possibly the D segment (6 matching bases). The nucleotide sequence is TGCGCCAGCAGCCGCATAGGACAGCCTATTAATGAAAAACTGTTTTTT. This yields the protein CASSRIGQPINEKLFF.